This T cell receptor (beta chain) originates from a study of T cells in Graves' hyperthyroidism and ophthalmopathy. Deletions cut 7 bases from V and 6 bases from J, with 12 bases between. The CDR3 covers 13 residues. CDR1 and CDR2 (germline): MNHNS, SASEGT. The investigators amplified TCR beta CDR3 regions from RNA transcripts. The TCR CDR3 was amplified in a first-round RT-PCR using the HTBI primer set. TCRdb reprocessed the multiplex PCR reads via MiXCR and lists one record per CDR3 protein. The table has 300,000 to 400,000 distinct CDR3 sequences, approximately 13% seen once. This clonotype occurred many times.

This sequence was found in a woman aged 18-35 years with Graves' hyperthyroidism. Input material: blood. The genes are TRBV6-1 and TRBJ2-2; tentatively, D is TRBD1 (5 bases). The DNA for the CDR3 is TGTGCCAGCATTCTCTCAGGGTCCGGGGAGCTGTTTTTT. Residues: CASILSGSGELFF.